This passage covers 14 T cell receptor beta chains from one sample sequenced in a study of T-cell reconstitution after alpha-beta-depleted transplantation in children. Unique molecular identifiers were used in preparing the TCRbeta library. TCRdb re-called the PCR reads through MiXCR, storing one row per CDR3 protein. Altogether fewer than 250,000 distinct CDR3 sequences are present, around 7.5% being singletons, with the ten largest covering roughly 5.8%. Specimen: PBMCs, mostly from graft donor cells, collected 180 days after TCRalphabeta/CD19-depleted stem cell transplant. The source of these receptors is a male patient younger than 18 who had a stem cell transplant for acute lymphoblastic leukemia, so the T cells may come from the graft donor.

Ten or more counts support this clonotype. V gene TRBV27 combines with J gene TRBJ2-7, with 7 bases lining up with TRBD1. Germline CDR1 and CDR2: MNHEY and SMNVEV (reference sequence). V lost 5 bases and J lost 2; bases outside the gene matches: 6. There are 14 residues in the CDR3. CDR3 in amino acids: CASSLQGSAYEQYF. The CDR3 coding sequence is TGTGCCAGCAGTCTACAGGGGTCCGCCTACGAGCAGTACTTC.

This clonotype came up many times. The V and J genes are TRBV24-1 and TRBJ1-4, with TRBD1 identical over 8 bases. This CDR3 is 15 amino acids long. Germline V gene sequence: CDR1 KGHDR, CDR2 SFDVKD. J gave up 6 bases and V 4 bases, and 6 bases lay outside the gene matches. This chain's CDR3 is CATSDKGQVDEKLFF. CDR3 nucleotide sequence: TGTGCCACCAGTGACAAGGGACAGGTGGATGAAAAACTGTTTTTT.

This clonotype was observed a handful of times. Germline is not matched at one junction end, which may reflect a read error. The chain has TRBV7-2 and TRBJ2-7, with 7 bases matching TRBD2. This CDR3 contains 15 residues. Germline values: CDR1 SGHTA, CDR2 FQGNSA. Here the CDR3 DNA reads TGTGCCAGCACCTTAGTGACGGGGGGTCCCTACGAGCAGTACTTC. Its translation is CASTLVTGGPYEQYF.

At least ten counts were recorded for this clonotype. CDR3 sequence (DNA): TGTGCCAGCAGCCGGGACCACTTAAACACCGGGGAGCTGTTTTTT. It specifies CASSRDHLNTGELFF. This chain uses TRBV6-2 or TRBV6-3 with TRBJ2-2; TRBD1 or TRBD2 may be the D gene (5 bases each). V was trimmed by 6 bases and J by 2 bases, leaving 13 bases between them. Germline values: CDR1 MNHEY, CDR2 SVGEGT. The CDR3 covers 15 residues.

This clonotype was seen repeatedly, ten times or more. This chain links TRBV20-1 with TRBJ1-1, with D unclear. The CDR3 contains 12 residues. V lost 7 bases and J lost 6, with 15 bases in between. Looked up from germline, CDR1 is DFQATT and CDR2 is SNEGSKA (reference sequence). The DNA of the CDR3 is TGCAGTGGCCACAGCCTATCACCTGAAGCTTTCTTT. Amino acids: CSGHSLSPEAFF.

This clonotype was seen many times. The J gene is TRBJ2-3, the V gene TRBV5-1; 10 bases align to TRBD2. Germline V CDR1 and CDR2: SGHRS, YFSETQ. The CDR3 sequence is 15 residues long. V shed 5 bases, J shed 0 bases, and the junction held 3 bases outside the gene matches. CDR3 amino acids: CASRWTSGSTDTQYF. CDR3 nucleotides: TGCGCCAGCAGGTGGACTAGCGGAAGCACAGATACGCAGTATTTT.

This clonotype was recorded many times. This chain links TRBV5-1 with TRBJ2-1; D remains ambiguous. Trimming took 1 base from V and 8 from J, leaving 10 bases between them. The CDR3 runs to 13 residues. From germline, CDR1 is SGHRS and CDR2 YFSETQ. Here the CDR3 reads CASSLMNKHEQFF. The CDR3, as DNA: TGCGCCAGCAGCTTGATGAACAAACATGAGCAGTTCTTC.

This clonotype was recorded many times. This sequence joins TRBV12-3 or TRBV12-4 and TRBJ1-2; the D gene is possibly TRBD1 (6 bases). CDR3 length equals 14 residues. The germline V and J ends were trimmed by 2 bases and 8 bases, with 15 bases remaining between them. The CDR3 bases are TGTGCCAGCAGTTTACCCCGTCTGACAGGCGGCTACACCTTC. Protein product: CASSLPRLTGGYTF.

This clonotype was detected ten times or more. This chain joins TRBV20-1 and TRBJ2-1; TRBD2 matches 8 bases. CDR1 DFQATT and CDR2 SNEGSKA come from the germline V gene (reference sequence). Trimming cost V 3 bases and J 4 bases; bases outside gene matches: 11. The CDR3 contains 16 residues. For the CDR3, the DNA is TGCAGTGCTAGGCCCCCTGAGGGCGGGAGGTACAATGAGCAGTTCTTC. Translation: CSARPPEGGRYNEQFF.

In this sample, this clonotype turned up many times. The chain employs TRBV29-1 and TRBJ1-1; possibly TRBD1 for D (5 bases). V lost 5 bases and J lost 6, with 13 bases in between. Germline assignment: CDR1 SQVTM and CDR2 ANQGSEA. CDR3 size: 12 residues. CDR3 loop: CSVLGRGPEAFF. In DNA, the CDR3 is TGCAGCGTTCTTGGGAGGGGCCCTGAAGCTTTCTTT.

The J gene is TRBJ2-7, the V gene TRBV12-3 or TRBV12-4, with 7 bases matching TRBD1. The CDR3 covers 14 residues. V shed 8 bases, J shed 3 bases, and the junction held 10 bases outside the gene matches. The CDR3 sequence is CASSSGTVGYEQYF. CDR3 coding DNA: TGTGCCAGCTCTTCCGGGACAGTCGGCTACGAGCAGTACTTC.

This clonotype was observed a handful of times. V is TRBV20-1 and J is TRBJ2-1, with D possibly matching TRBD1 (6 bases). The germline CDR1 and CDR2 sequences are DFQATT and SNEGSKA (reference sequence). The CDR3 covers 14 residues. Trimming left V 3 bases short and J 4 bases short, with 13 bases between. CDR3 in amino acids: CSASRQVGYNEQFF. The CDR3 DNA sequence: TGCAGTGCTAGTCGACAGGTAGGGTACAATGAGCAGTTCTTC.

This clonotype appeared many times. The gene calls are TRBV5-1 and TRBJ1-2; 10 bases are shared with TRBD1. The V and J ends lost 0 bases and 8 bases, in that order; junction bases with no gene match: 7. Germline V gene sequence: CDR1 SGHRS, CDR2 YFSETQ. This CDR3 is built from 15 residues. The CDR3 DNA reads as TGCGCCAGCAGCTTGGCCGGGACAGGGGTACGAGGCTACACCTTC. It is translated as CASSLAGTGVRGYTF.

This clonotype was detected ten times or more. The V gene is TRBV6-2 or TRBV6-3, the J gene TRBJ1-2; 8 bases align to TRBD1. The CDR3 length is 14 residues. Germline lookup yields CDR1 MNHEY and CDR2 SVGEGT. The J segment lost 4 bases and the V segment lost 2 bases, leaving 3 bases of the junction unmatched. The CDR3 loop reads CASSYADRAYGYTF. CDR3 sequence (DNA): TGTGCCAGCAGTTACGCGGACAGGGCCTATGGCTACACCTTC.